This paragraph reports one TCR beta chain. Its antigen is unknown. There were only healthy Caucasians among the donors. The sample comes from a study of identical twins. Unmatched junction bases numbered 6, after V lost 5 bases and J lost 7 bases. Germline V CDR1 and CDR2: SGHRS, YFSETQ. The CDR3 is 14 amino acids. TCRdb re-derived calls from the 5' RACE reads in MiXCR, one entry per CDR3 protein. This table has approximately 700,000 distinct CDR3 sequences, around 5.7% appearing once. Broader study findings: Insertions ran lower in abundant cord blood beta clonotypes, though not in memory repertoires. Out-of-frame TCR alpha sharing in monozygotic twins exceeded recombination model predictions.

Sequenced sample: naive T cells sorted from blood. The receptor comes from a man between 18 and 29 years old in good health. This chain joins TRBV5-1 and TRBJ2-1; 10 bases fit TRBD2. CDR3 DNA: TGCGCCAGCAGATGGCTAGCGGGAGAGAATGAGCAGTTCTTC. Its protein product is CASRWLAGENEQFF.